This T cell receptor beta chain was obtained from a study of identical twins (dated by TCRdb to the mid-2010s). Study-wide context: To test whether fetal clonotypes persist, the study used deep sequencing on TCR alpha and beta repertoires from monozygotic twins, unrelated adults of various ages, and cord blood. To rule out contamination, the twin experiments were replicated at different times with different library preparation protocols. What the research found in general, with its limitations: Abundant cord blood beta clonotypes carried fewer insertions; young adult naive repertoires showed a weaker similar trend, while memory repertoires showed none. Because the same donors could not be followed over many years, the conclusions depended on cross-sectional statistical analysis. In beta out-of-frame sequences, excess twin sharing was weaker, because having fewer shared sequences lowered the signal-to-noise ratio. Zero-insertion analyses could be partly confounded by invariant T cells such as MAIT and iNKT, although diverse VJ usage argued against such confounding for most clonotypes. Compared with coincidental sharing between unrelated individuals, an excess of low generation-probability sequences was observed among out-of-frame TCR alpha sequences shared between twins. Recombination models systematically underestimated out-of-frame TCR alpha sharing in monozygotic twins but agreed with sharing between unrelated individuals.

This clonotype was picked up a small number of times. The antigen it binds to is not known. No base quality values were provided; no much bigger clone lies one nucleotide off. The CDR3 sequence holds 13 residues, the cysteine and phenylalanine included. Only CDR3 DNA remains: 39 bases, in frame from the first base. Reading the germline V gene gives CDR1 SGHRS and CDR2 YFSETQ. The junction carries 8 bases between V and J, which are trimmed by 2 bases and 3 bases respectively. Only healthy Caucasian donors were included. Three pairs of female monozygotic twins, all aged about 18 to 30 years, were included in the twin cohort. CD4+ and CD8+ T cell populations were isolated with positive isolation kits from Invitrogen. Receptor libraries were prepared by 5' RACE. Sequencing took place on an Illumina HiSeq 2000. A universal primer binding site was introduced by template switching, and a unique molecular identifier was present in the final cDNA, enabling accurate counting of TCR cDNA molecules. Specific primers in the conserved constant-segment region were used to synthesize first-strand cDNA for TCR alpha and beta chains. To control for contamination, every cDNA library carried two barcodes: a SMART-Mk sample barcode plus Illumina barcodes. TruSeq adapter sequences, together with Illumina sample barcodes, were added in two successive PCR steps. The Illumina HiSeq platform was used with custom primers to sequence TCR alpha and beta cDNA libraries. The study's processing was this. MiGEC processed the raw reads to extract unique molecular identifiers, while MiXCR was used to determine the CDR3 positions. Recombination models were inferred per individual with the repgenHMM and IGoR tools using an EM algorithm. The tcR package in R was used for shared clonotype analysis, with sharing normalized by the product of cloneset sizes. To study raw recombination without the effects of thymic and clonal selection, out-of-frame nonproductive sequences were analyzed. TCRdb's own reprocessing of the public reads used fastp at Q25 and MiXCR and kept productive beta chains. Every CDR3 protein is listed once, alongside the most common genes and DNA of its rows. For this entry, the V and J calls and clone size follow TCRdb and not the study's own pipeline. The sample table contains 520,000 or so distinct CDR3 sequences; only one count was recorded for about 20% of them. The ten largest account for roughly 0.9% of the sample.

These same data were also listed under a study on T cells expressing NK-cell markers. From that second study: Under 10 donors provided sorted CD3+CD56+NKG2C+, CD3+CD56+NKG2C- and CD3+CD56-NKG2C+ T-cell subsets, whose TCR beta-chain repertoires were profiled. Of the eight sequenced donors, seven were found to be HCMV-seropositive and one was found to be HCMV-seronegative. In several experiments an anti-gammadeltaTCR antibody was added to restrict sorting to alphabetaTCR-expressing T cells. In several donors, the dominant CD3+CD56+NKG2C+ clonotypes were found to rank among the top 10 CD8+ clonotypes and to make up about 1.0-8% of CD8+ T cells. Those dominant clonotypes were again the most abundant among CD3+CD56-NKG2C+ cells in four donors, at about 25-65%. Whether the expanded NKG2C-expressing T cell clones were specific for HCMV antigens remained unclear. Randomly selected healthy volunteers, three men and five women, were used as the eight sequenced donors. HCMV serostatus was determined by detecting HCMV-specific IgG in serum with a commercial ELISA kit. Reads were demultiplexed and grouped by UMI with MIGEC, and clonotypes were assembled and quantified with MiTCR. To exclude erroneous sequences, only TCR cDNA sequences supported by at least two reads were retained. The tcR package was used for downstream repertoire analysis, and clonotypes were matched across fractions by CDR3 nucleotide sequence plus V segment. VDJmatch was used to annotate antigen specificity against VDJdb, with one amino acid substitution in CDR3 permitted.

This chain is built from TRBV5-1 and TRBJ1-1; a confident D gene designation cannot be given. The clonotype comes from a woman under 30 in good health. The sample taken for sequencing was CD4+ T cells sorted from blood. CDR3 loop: CASSLSEYTEAFF. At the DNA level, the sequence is TGCGCCAGCAGCTTATCGGAGTACACTGAAGCTTTCTTT.